The clone carrying this T cell receptor (beta chain) was seen a few times. This entry belongs to a study of T-cell memory formation after mild COVID-19. Study summary: TCR clusters largely stayed donor specific.

Per the germline V gene, CDR1 is MNHEY and CDR2 is SMNVEV (reference sequence). V lost 9 bases and J lost 4, with 10 bases in between. The CDR3 consists of 12 residues. MiXCR was run by TCRdb on the 5' RACE reads, yielding one entry per CDR3 protein. The sample comprises a few hundred thousand distinct CDR3 sequences, about a sixth of which are singletons, and more than 20% rests with the top ten. The TCR sequence derives from a man between 18 and 35 years old who had mild COVID-19 (a few samples of this study predate the infection). Cell type and time point are not known. V and J are TRBV27 and TRBJ1-5; D not certain. Sample: PBMCs or a T cell subset sorted from them (not recorded which). The CDR3 sequence is CASWAPNQPQHF. The CDR3, as DNA: TGTGCCAGTTGGGCTCCAAATCAGCCCCAGCATTTT.